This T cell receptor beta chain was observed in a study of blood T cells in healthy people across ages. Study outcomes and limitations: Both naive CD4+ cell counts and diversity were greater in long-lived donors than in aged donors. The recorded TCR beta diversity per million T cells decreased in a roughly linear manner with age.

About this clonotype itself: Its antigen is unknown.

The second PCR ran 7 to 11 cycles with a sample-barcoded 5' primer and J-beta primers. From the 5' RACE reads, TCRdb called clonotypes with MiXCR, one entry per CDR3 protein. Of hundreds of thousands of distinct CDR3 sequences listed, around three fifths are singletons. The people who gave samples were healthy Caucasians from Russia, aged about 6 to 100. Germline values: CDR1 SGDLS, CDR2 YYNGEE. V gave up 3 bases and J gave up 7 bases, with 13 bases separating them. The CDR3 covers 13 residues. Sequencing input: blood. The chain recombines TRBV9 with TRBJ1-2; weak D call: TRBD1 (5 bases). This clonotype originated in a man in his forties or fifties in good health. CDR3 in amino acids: CASSARGRGGYTF. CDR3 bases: TGTGCCAGCAGCGCAAGGGGAAGGGGTGGCTACACCTTC.